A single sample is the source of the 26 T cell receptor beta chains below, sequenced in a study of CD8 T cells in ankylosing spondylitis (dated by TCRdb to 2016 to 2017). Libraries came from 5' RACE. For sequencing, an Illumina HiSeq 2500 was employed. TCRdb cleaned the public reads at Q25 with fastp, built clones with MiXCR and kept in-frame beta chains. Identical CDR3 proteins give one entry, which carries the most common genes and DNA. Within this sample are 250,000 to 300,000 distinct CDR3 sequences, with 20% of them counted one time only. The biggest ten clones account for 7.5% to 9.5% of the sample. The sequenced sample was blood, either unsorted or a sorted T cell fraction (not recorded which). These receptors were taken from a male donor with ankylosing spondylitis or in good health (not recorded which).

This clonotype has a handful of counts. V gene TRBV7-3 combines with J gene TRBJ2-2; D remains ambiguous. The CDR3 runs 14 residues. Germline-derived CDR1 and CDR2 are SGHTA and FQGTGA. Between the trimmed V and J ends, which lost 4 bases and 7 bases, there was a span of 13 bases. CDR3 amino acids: CASSSSGPDGELFF. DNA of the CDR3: TGTGCCAGCAGCTCTTCTGGGCCCGACGGGGAGCTGTTTTTT.

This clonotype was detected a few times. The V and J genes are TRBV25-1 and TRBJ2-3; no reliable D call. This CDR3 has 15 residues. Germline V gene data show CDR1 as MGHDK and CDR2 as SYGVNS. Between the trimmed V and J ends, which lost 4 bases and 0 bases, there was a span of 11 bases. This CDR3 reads CASSVGFSSTDTQYF. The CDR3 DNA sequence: TGTGCCAGCAGTGTTGGCTTCTCTAGCACAGATACGCAGTATTTT.

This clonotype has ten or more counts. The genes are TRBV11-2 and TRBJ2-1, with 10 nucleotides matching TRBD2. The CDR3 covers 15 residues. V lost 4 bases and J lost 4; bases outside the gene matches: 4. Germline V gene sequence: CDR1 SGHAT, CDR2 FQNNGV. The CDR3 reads CASSSLAGDYNEQFF. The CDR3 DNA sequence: TGTGCCAGCAGCTCCCTAGCGGGAGATTACAATGAGCAGTTCTTC.

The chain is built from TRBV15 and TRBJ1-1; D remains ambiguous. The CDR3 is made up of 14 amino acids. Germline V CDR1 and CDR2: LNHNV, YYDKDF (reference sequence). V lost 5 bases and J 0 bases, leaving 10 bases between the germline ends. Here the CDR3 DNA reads TGTGCCACCAGCCACCGGGAATTGAACACTGAAGCTTTCTTT. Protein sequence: CATSHRELNTEAFF.

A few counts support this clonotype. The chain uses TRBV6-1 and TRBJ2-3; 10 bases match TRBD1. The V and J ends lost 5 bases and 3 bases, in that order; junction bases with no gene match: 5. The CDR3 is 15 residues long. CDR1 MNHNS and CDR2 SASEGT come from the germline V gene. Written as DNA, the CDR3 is TGTGCCAGCAGTCATGCGGGACAGGGGACAGATACGCAGTATTTT. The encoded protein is CASSHAGQGTDTQYF.

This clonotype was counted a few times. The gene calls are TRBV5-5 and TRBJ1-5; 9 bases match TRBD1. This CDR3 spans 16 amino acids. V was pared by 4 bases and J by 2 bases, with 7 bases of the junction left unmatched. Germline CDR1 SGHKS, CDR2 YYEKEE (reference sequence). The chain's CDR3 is CASSVQGAVGNQPQHF. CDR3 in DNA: TGTGCCAGCAGCGTACAGGGGGCCGTGGGCAATCAGCCCCAGCATTTT.

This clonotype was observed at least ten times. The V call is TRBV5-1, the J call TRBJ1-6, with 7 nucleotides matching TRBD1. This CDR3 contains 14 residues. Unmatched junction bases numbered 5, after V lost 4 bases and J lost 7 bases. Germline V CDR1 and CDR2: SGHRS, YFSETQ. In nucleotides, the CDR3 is TGCGCCAGCAGCCCGGGGGACAGAAATTCACCCCTCCACTTT. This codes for CASSPGDRNSPLHF.

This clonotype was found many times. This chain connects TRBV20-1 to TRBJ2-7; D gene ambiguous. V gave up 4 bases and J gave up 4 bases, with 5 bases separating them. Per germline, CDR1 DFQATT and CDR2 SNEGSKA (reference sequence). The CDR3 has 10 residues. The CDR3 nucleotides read TGCAGTGCTAACAAGTACGAGCAGTACGTC. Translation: CSANKYEQYV.

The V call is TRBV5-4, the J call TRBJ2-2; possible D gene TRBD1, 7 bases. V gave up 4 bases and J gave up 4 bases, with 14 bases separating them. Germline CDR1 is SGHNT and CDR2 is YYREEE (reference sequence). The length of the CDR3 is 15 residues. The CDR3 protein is CASSPQGRITGELFF. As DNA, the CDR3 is TGTGCCAGCAGCCCACAGGGGAGGATCACCGGGGAGCTGTTTTTT.

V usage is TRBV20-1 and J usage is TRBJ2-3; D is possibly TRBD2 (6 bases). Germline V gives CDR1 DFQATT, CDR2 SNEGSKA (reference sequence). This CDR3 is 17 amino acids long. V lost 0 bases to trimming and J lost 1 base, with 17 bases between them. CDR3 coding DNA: TGCAGTGCTAGAGATCGTGTCGGCGCGGGGCGCACAGATACGCAGTATTTT. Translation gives CSARDRVGAGRTDTQYF.

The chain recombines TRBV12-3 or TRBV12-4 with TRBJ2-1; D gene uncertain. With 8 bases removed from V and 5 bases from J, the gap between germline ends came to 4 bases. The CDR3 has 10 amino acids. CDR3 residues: CASADNEQFF. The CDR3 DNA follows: TGTGCCAGCGCTGACAATGAGCAGTTCTTC.

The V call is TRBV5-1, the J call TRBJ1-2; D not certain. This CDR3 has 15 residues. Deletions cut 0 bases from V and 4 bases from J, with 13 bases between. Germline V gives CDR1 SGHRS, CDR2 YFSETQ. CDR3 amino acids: CASSLAGDYTYGYTF. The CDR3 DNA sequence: TGCGCCAGCAGCTTGGCCGGGGATTATACCTATGGCTACACCTTC. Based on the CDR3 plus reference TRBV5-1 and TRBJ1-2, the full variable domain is KAGVTQTPRYLIKTRGQQVTLSCSPISGHRSVSWYQQTPGQGLQFLFEYFSETQRNKGNFPGRFSGRQFSNSRSEMNVSTLELGDSALYLCASSLAGDYTYGYTFGSGTRLTVV.

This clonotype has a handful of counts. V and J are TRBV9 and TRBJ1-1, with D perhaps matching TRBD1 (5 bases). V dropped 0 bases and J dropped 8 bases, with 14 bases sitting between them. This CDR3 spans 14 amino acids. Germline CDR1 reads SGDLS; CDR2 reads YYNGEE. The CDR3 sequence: CASSVGTSLSEAFF. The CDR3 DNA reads TGTGCCAGCAGCGTAGGGACATCCTTATCCGAAGCTTTCTTT.

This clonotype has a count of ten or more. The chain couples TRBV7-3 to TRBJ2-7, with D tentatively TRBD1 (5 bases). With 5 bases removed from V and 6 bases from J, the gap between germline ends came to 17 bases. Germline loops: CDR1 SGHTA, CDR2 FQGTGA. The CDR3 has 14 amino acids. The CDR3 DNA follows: TGTGCCAGCAGCCAGTGCCATGGGGCCTGCGAGCAGTACGTC. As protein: CASSQCHGACEQYV.

In DNA, the CDR3 is TGTGCCAGCAGCTTGGGACTAGCGGGGACCTACGAGCAGTACGTC. Translation gives CASSLGLAGTYEQYV. V is TRBV7-2 and J is TRBJ2-7, with 13 bases fitting TRBD2. CDR1 and CDR2 (germline): SGHTA, FQGNSA. Trimming cost V 3 bases and J 2 bases; bases outside gene matches: 1. This CDR3 region has 15 residues.

CDR3 protein: CSAAVGFADTQYF. In nucleotides, the CDR3 is TGCAGTGCCGCGGTGGGGTTCGCAGATACGCAGTATTTT. The rearrangement uses TRBV20-1 and TRBJ2-3; D call uncertain. The CDR3 has 13 amino acids. The V gene's germline CDR1 is DFQATT and CDR2 SNEGSKA (reference sequence). Between the trimmed V and J ends, which lost 6 bases and 4 bases, there was a span of 14 bases.

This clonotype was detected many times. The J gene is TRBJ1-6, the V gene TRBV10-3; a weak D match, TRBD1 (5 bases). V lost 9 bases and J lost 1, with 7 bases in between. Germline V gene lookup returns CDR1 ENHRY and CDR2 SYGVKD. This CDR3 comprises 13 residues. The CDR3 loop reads CAIRGSYNSPLHF. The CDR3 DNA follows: TGTGCCATTAGGGGATCCTATAATTCACCCCTCCACTTT.

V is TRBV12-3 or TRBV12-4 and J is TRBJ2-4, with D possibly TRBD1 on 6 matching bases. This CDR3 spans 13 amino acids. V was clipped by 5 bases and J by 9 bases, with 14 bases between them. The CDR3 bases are TGTGCCAGCAGTGGACAGCGGTTCGCCATTCAGTACTTC. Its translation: CASSGQRFAIQYF.

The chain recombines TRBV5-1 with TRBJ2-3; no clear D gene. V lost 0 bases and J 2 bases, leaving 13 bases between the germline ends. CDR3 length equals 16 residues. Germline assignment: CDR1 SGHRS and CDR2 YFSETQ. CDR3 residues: CASSLGLDKYTDTQYF. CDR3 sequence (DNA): TGCGCCAGCAGCTTGGGCCTCGACAAGTACACAGATACGCAGTATTTT. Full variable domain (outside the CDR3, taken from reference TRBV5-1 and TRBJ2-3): KAGVTQTPRYLIKTRGQQVTLSCSPISGHRSVSWYQQTPGQGLQFLFEYFSETQRNKGNFPGRFSGRQFSNSRSEMNVSTLELGDSALYLCASSLGLDKYTDTQYFGPGTRLTVL.

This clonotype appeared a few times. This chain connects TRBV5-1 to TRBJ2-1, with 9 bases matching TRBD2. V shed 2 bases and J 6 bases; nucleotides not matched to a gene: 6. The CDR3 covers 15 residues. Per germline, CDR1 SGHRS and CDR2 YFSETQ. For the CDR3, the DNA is TGCGCCAGCAGCTTACCCGGGACTAGCATCAATGAGCAGTTCTTC. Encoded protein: CASSLPGTSINEQFF.

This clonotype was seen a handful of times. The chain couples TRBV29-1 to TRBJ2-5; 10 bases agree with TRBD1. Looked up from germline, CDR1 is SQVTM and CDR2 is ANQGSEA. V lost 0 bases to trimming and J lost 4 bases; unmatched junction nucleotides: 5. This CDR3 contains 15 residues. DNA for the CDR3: TGCAGCGTTGAAGAACCAGGACAGGGGGTAGAGACCCAGTACTTC. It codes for CSVEEPGQGVETQYF. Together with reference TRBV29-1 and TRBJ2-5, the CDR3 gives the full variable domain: SAVISQKPSRDICQRGTSLTIQCQVDSQVTMMFWYRQQPGQSLTLIATANQGSEATYESGFVIDKFPISRPNLTFSTLTVSNMSPEDSSIYLCSVEEPGQGVETQYFGPGTRLLVL.

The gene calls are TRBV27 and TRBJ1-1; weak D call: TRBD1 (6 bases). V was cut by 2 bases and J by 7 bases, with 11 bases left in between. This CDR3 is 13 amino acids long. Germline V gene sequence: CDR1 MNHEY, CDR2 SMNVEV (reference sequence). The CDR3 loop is CASSLEGQSEAFF. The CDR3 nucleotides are TGTGCCAGCAGTTTAGAGGGACAAAGTGAAGCTTTCTTT.

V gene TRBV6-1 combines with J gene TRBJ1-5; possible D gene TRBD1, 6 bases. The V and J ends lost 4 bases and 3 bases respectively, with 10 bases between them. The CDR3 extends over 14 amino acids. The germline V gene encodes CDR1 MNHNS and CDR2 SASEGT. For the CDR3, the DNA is TGTGCCAGCAGTGTTTCAGGGGACAATCAGCCCCAGCATTTT. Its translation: CASSVSGDNQPQHF.

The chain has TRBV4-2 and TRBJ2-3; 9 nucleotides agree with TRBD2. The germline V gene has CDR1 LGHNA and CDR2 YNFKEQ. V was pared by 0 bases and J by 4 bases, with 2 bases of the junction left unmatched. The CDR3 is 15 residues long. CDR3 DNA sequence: TGTGCCAGCAGCCAAGAGCGGGGGGGCCCAGATACGCAGTATTTT. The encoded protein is CASSQERGGPDTQYF.

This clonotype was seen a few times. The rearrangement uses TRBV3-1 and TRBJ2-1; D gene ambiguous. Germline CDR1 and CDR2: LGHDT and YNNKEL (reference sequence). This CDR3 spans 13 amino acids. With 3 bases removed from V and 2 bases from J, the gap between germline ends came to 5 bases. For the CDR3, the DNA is TGTGCCAGCAGCCAGGGCACCTACAATGAGCAGTTCTTC. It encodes CASSQGTYNEQFF.

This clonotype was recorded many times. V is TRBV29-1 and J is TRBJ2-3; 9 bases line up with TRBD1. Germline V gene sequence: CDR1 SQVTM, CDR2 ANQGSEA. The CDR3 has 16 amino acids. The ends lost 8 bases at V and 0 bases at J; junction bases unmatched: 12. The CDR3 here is CSSKGSDRGSTDTQYF. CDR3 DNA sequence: TGCAGCTCCAAAGGGTCGGACAGGGGAAGCACAGATACGCAGTATTTT.